This T cell receptor (beta chain) comes out of a study of breast tumors, draining lymph nodes, adjacent tissues (dated by TCRdb to between 2015 and 2016). Study-level background: TCR beta repertoires were compared across tumor, adjacent nontumor tissue and axillary lymph nodes obtained from breast cancer patients. The study aimed to assess the relationships and possible T-cell exchange between tumor, surrounding tissue and draining lymph node repertoires in human breast cancer. What the work shows at the level of the full study, not this receptor alone: Tumor and nontumor tissue repertoires were significantly more similar in luminal-like than in basal-like breast cancer. The data were judged consistent with most tumor T cells deriving from the lymph node and then expanding within tumor tissue. The study presented the conclusion that tumor T cells originate in lymph nodes as consistent with a hypothesis, not as something directly demonstrated. Tumor T-cell repertoires showed less diversity than lymph node repertoires and more diversity than nontumor tissue repertoires, and tumor T-cell repertoires showed preferential V and J gene usage.

Sequences LNHDA (CDR1) and SQIVND (CDR2) are obtained from the germline V gene (reference sequence). Trimming costs V 5 bases and J 1 base, and their ends lie 10 bases apart. Counted from cysteine to phenylalanine, this CDR3 has 14 amino acids. Solely the CDR3 DNA is kept, with 42 bases framed from the first base. Sequencing was performed on an Illumina HiSeq 2000. TCR beta chain libraries were generated by multiplex PCR amplification. High-throughput sequencing was used to analyze the amplified TCR beta chain products. In TCRdb, the public reads were trimmed at Q25 with fastp and aligned with MiXCR, with productive beta chains retained. Each entry is one CDR3 protein sequence, shown with its most common DNA and genes. The sample table records approximately 210,000 distinct CDR3 sequences; 30% to 35% of these occur just once. The ten most abundant clones make up 3% to 4.5% of the sample. This clonotype was counted at least ten times. The target of this receptor is not known. Base qualities are not recorded, but no much larger clone differs from it by a single base.

Lymph node samples came from the axillary draining lymph nodes of breast cancer patients. Recombination connected TRBV19 to TRBJ2-3; TRBD2 is a possible D gene, resting on 5 matching bases. The receptor's source is a female donor with breast cancer. Some clones in this sample may be carry-over from other donors' samples. The sample comprised axillary lymph node tissue. The CDR3 amino acid sequence is: CASSGVARTDTQYF. The sequenced DNA is TGTGCCAGTAGTGGGGTAGCGCGCACAGATACGCAGTATTTT.